Described below is a single TCR beta chain sequence and its context. Its antigen is undetermined. Clones were read by immunoSEQ multiplex PCR, and TCRdb kept only the in-frame ones, dropping some. This table has tens of thousands of clones, roughly 89% appearing once. This sample was included in a study of graft-versus-host responses after intestinal transplantation. Background on the study: All of the recipients had induction that used anti-thymocyte globulin, then tacrolimus and steroids for around three years.

This CDR3 region has 13 residues. With 3 bases clipped from V and 6 bases from J, the junction kept 0 bases outside the gene matches. CDR1 and CDR2 from the germline V gene are SGHDN and FVKESK. The sequenced sample was unstimulated CD8+ T cells sorted from spleen or lymph node cells, obtained before transplant. This chain uses TRBV14 with TRBJ1-2, with 11 bases lining up with TRBD1. The source of this sequence is a human donor who was the organ donor for an intestinal transplant. The CDR3 DNA follows: TGTGCCAGCAGCCAGGGACAGGGGGATGGCTACACCTTC. It translates to CASSQGQGDGYTF.